Below are 7 T cell receptor beta chains sequenced from a single sample in a study of blood T cell repertoires in COVID-19. The assay was immunoSEQ multiplex PCR, and TCRdb's table has in-frame clones only and misses some. The sample yields under 500,000 clones, about 89% seen once. Sequenced material: peripheral blood. These TCRs come from a woman between 25 and 40 years old with acute or convalescent COVID-19.

This chain links TRBV27 with TRBJ1-6, with 11 bases aligning to TRBD1. J gave up 13 bases and V 5 bases, and 10 bases lay outside the gene matches. This CDR3 is 15 amino acids long. In germline, CDR1 is MNHEY, CDR2 SMNVEV (reference sequence). The CDR3 is CASSRTGGPLRPLHF. In DNA, the CDR3 is TGTGCCAGCAGTCGGACAGGGGGCCCCCTGAGGCCCCTCCACTTT.

DNA of the CDR3: TGTGCCAGCAGCGTAGATGCCGTCACGCCGGGATCACCCCTCCACTTT. Protein: CASSVDAVTPGSPLHF. V gene TRBV9 combines with J gene TRBJ1-6; no reliable D call. This CDR3 is built from 16 residues. V shed 0 bases and J shed 10 bases, with 17 bases lying between them. In germline, CDR1 is SGDLS, CDR2 YYNGEE.

This rearrangement joins TRBV6-6 to TRBJ1-2, with D uncertain. The germline V gene encodes CDR1 MNHNY and CDR2 SVGAGI (reference sequence). Trimming removed 4 bases at V and 8 bases at J, with 14 bases between. The CDR3 runs 13 residues. The CDR3: CASSFSLEAGYTF. In DNA form, the CDR3 reads TGTGCCAGCAGTTTTAGTCTGGAGGCGGGCTACACCTTC.

This clone showed up just once. The chain has TRBV5-1 and TRBJ1-2, with TRBD1 identical over 7 bases. The V and J ends lost 4 bases and 2 bases, in that order; junction bases with no gene match: 5. Germline CDR1 and CDR2: SGHRS and YFSETQ. This CDR3 contains 14 residues. CDR3 sequence reads: CASSVGQENYGYTF. The CDR3 nucleotides read TGCGCCAGCAGCGTAGGACAGGAAAACTATGGCTACACCTTC.

This clone was observed a few times. The V gene is TRBV11-2, the J gene TRBJ1-6; D unclear. This CDR3 is built from 11 residues. Trimming removed 4 bases at V and 8 bases at J, with 3 bases between. Germline V gene data show CDR1 as SGHAT and CDR2 as FQNNGV. The CDR3 DNA sequence: TGTGCCAGCAGCTCCGATTCACCCCTCCACTTT. It translates to CASSSDSPLHF.

V gene TRBV28 combines with J gene TRBJ1-2, with TRBD1 matching over 9 bases. The trim removed 4 bases at V and 6 bases at J, leaving 6 bases unmatched. The CDR3 spans 14 residues. The germline V gene has CDR1 MDHEN and CDR2 SYDVKM. The CDR3 coding sequence is TGTGCCAGCAGTTCAACAGGGGGCGAAGATGGCTACACCTTC. Translating it yields CASSSTGGEDGYTF.

This clone was detected once. The chain has TRBV6-1 and TRBJ2-1; the D gene is possibly TRBD2 (6 bases). Germline loops: CDR1 MNHNS, CDR2 SASEGT. CDR3 length: 16 amino acids. V was cut by 2 bases and J by 9 bases, with 20 bases left in between. DNA for the CDR3: TGTGCCAGCAGTGAATGGGGCGGGGCGGCTGGGGGTGAGCAGTTCTTC. Translated: CASSEWGGAAGGEQFF.